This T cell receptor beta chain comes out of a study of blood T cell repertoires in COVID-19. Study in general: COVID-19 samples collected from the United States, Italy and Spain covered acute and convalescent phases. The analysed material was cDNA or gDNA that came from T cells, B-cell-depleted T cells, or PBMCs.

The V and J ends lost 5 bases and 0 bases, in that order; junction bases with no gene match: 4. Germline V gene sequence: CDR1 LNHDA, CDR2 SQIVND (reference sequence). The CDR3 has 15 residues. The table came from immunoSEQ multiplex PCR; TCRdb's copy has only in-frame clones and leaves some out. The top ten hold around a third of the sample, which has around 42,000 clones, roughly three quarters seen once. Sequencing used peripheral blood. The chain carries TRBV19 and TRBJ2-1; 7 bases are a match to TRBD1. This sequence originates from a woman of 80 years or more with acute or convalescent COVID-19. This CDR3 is CASSADRSSYNEQFF. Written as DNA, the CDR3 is TGTGCCAGTAGTGCGGACAGGAGCTCCTACAATGAGCAGTTCTTC.